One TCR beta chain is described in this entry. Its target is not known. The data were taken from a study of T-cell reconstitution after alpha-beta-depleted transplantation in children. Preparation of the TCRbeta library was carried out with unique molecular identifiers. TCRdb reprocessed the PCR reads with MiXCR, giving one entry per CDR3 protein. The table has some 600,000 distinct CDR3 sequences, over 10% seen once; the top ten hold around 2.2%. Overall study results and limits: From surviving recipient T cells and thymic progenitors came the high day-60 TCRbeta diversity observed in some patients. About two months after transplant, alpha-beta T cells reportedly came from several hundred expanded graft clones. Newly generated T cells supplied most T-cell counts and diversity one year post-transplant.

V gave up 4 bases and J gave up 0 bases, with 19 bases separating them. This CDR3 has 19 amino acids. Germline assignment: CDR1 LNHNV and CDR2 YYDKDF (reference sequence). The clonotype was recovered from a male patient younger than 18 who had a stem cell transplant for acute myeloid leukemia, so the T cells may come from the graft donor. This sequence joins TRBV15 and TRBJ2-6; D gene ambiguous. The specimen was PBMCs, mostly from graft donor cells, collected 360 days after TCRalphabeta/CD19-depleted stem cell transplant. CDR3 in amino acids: CATSISVGRISSGANVLTF. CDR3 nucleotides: TGTGCCACCAGCATCTCGGTTGGCAGGATCAGCTCTGGGGCCAACGTCCTGACTTTC.